Sequencing of this TCR beta chain was carried out in a study of blood T cell repertoires in COVID-19. The overall study: COVID-19 samples from acute and convalescent phases originated in the United States, Italy and Spain.

The germline gives CDR1 SGHTA, CDR2 FQGTGA. There are 14 residues in the CDR3. The ends were cut back, 4 bases at V and 4 bases at J, with 14 bases in the middle. Original data processing: Reference gene primer amplification gave nucleated cell count estimates. Sequencing was performed with immunoSEQ multiplex PCR; in TCRdb, only in-frame clones are kept and a portion is missing. The V and J calls and the clone size are those of that table, but D and trimming were determined from the DNA. This table has under 120,000 clones, roughly 69% appearing once. Source material: peripheral blood. The receptor was derived from a man aged 80 or over with acute or convalescent COVID-19. The chain links TRBV7-3 to TRBJ2-7, with D tentatively TRBD2 (6 bases). The DNA of the CDR3 is TGTGCCAGCAGCTCGGGGCTTGGGACTTACGAGCAGTACTTC. This gives the protein CASSSGLGTYEQYF.